The present T cell receptor (beta chain) was sequenced within a study of HIV-infected patients and healthy controls. Trimming pared 3 bases from V and 5 bases from J, leaving 7 bases between. This CDR3 has 12 amino acids. Germline V lookup: CDR1 MGHRA, CDR2 YSYEKL. TCRdb fed the 5' RACE reads into MiXCR, producing one record per CDR3 protein. The sample carries 55,000 to 70,000 distinct CDR3 sequences, roughly a fifth recorded once. This clonotype was detected many times. The specimen sequenced was CD4+ T cells from blood. This clonotype originated in a human donor in good health. The chain recombines TRBV4-1 with TRBJ1-2, with D hard to call. CDR3 residues: CASSQLSYGYTF. The CDR3 DNA follows: TGCGCCAGCAGCCAGCTCTCATATGGCTACACCTTC.